Below, 2 T cell receptor beta chains from the same sample are listed, as sequenced in a study of blood T cell repertoires in COVID-19. Assay used: immunoSEQ multiplex PCR; TCRdb lists only in-frame clones, some missing. Here the sample spans more than 250,000 clones, roughly 86% being singletons. Sample: peripheral blood. The receptors were gathered from a man between 18 and 29 years old with active or convalescent COVID-19.

The chain links TRBV28 to TRBJ2-7; 8 bases match TRBD1. Trimming took 6 bases from V and 3 from J; bases not matched to a gene: 4. The germline V gene encodes CDR1 MDHEN and CDR2 SYDVKM. The CDR3 covers 13 residues. The CDR3 DNA is TGTGCCAGCAGCCCGGGACAGGACTACGAGCAGTACTTC. Its protein product is CASSPGQDYEQYF.

The V and J genes are TRBV3-1 (or the pseudogene TRBV3-2) and TRBJ2-5; TRBD1 matches 8 bases. CDR3 length equals 14 residues. From germline, CDR1 is LGHDT and CDR2 YNNKEL (reference sequence). V was pared by 6 bases and J by 5 bases, with 8 bases of the junction left unmatched. The CDR3 here is CASRPGTGGETQYF. DNA of the CDR3: TGTGCCAGCAGACCCGGGACAGGAGGGGAGACCCAGTACTTC.